This TCR beta chain was recorded in a study of T-cell reconstitution after alpha-beta-depleted transplantation in children. This clonotype was counted between two and nine times. The CDR3 is made up of 17 amino acids. V dropped 2 bases and J dropped 5; count of bases not matched to a gene: 6. The V gene's germline CDR1 is SEHNR and CDR2 FQNEAQ (reference sequence). Unique molecular identifiers were incorporated when the TCRbeta library was constructed. TCRdb re-called the PCR reads through MiXCR, storing one row per CDR3 protein. The repertoire holds approximately 510,000 distinct CDR3 sequences, with around 19% as singletons.

This receptor was taken from a human donor who donated a stem cell graft to a child with acute lymphoblastic leukemia. The chain combines TRBV7-9 with TRBJ2-1; 13 bases fit TRBD2. The sample consisted of PBMCs from the stem cell graft donor, taken from the stem cell graft. Written as DNA, the CDR3 is TGTGCCAGCAGCTTAACTAGCGGGAGGGCCGTCAACAATGAGCAGTTCTTC. Its protein is CASSLTSGRAVNNEQFF.